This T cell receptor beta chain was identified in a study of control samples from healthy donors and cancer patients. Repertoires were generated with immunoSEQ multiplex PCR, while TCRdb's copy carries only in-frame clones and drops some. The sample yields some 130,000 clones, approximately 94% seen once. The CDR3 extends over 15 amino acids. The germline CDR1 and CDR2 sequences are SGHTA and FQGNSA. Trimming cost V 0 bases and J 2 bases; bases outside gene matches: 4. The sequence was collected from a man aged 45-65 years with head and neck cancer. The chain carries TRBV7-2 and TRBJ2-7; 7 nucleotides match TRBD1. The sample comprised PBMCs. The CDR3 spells CASSLATGDTYEQYF. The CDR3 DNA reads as TGTGCCAGCAGCTTAGCCACAGGGGACACCTACGAGCAGTACTTC.